The rows below give T cell receptor beta chains drawn from one sample of a study of regulatory T cells in long-lasting Graves disease. One entry per CDR3 protein results from TCRdb running MiXCR on the multiplex PCR reads. Here the sample spans 350,000 to 500,000 distinct CDR3 sequences, 16% being singletons. Another study also made use of these data, one on T cells in Graves' hyperthyroidism and ophthalmopathy.

The starting material was peripheral blood mononuclear cells (PBMCs), obtained at new diagnosis, from a patient treated with antithyroid drugs. The receptor source for this set is a woman in her thirties with Graves disease. The CDR3 runs from the conserved cysteine through the conserved F or W. The order of the fields is D gene, J gene, V gene, clone size, CDR3 DNA, CDR3 protein. The D gene is left open where the match is weak. Some rows have no size entry. The others give once, few or many, or a class for an expanded clone.

NA TRBJ2-7 TRBV5-6 many TGTGCCAGCAGCCCGCACAGGGTTTCCTACGAGCAGTACTTC CASSPHRVSYEQYF
TRBD1 TRBJ2-7 TRBV19 many TGTGCCAGTAGTAGATCCGGGACAGGCCCTTACGAGCAGTACTTC CASSRSGTGPYEQYF
NA TRBJ1-1 TRBV7-9 NA TGTGCCAGCAGCTTAGGGACGAAACCGACGAGTGGCCTGCACACTGAAGCTTTCTTT CASSLGTKPTSGLHTEAFF
TRBD1 TRBJ1-6 TRBV12-3/TRBV12-4 NA TGTGCCAGCAGTTTTAAAGGGGGCAGAGGTTCACCCCTCCACTTT CASSFKGGRGSPLHF
NA TRBJ2-1 TRBV2 many TGTGCCAGCAGGGGGGACGTAATCAATGAGCAGTTCTTC CASRGDVINEQFF
TRBD1 TRBJ1-2 TRBV29-1 many TGCAGCGTCGTTGACAGGGGCCGGACTAACTATGGCTACACCTTC CSVVDRGRTNYGYTF
NA TRBJ2-1 TRBV5-1 few TGCGCCAGCAGCTTGGAATATACTAGCCCCGTGTTCTTC CASSLEYTSPVFF
TRBD2 TRBJ2-7 TRBV13 NA TGTGCCAGCAGCTTCCGGGAGGACTTCTACGAGCAGTACTTC CASSFREDFYEQYF
NA TRBJ2-7 TRBV6-2/TRBV6-3 once TGTGCCAGCAGTGAGACTGTCCGGTACGAGCAGTACTTC CASSETVRYEQYF
TRBD1 TRBJ2-2 TRBV28 NA TGTGCCAGCAGCTGGGACAGCCCGGACACCGGGGAGCTGTTTTTT CASSWDSPDTGELFF
NA TRBJ2-1 TRBV29-1 NA TGCAGCGTGGAGGGTATTACCTACAATGAGCAGTTCTTC CSVEGITYNEQFF
NA TRBJ1-3 TRBV6-2/TRBV6-3 NA TGTGCCAGCAGTCCAGTTAGTGGGCAGGGAAACACCATATATTTT CASSPVSGQGNTIYF